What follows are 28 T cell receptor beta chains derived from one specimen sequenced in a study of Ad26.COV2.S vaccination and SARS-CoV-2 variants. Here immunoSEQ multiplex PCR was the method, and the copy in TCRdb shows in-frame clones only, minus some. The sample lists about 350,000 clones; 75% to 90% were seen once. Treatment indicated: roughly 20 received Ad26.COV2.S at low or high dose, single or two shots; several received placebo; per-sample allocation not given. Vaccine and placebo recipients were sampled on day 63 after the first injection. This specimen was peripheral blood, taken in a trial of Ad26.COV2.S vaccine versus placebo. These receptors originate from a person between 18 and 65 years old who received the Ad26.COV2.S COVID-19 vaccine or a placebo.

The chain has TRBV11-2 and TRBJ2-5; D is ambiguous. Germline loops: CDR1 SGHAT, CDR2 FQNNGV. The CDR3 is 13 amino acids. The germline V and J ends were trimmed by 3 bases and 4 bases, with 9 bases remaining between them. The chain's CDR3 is CASSFFFGETQYF. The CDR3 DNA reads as TGTGCCAGCAGCTTTTTTTTCGGAGAGACCCAGTACTTC.

CDR3 in amino acids: CASSGRGDLFSSNYGYTF. The CDR3 region has the DNA TGTGCCAGCAGCGGGAGGGGGGATCTATTTTCCTCCAACTATGGCTACACCTTC. J is TRBJ1-2 and V is TRBV6-2 or TRBV6-3; tentatively, D is TRBD1 (6 bases). V was pared by 6 bases and J by 2 bases, with 25 bases between. CDR1 is MNHEY, CDR2 SVGEGT, per germline. The CDR3 runs 18 residues.

The CDR3 coding sequence is TGTGCCAGCAGCGTAGGGGTGGGAGGGGCAGAGACCCAGTACTTC. Protein: CASSVGVGGAETQYF. The chain couples TRBV9 to TRBJ2-5, with 7 bases identical to TRBD2. The J segment lost 4 bases and the V segment lost 0 bases, leaving 6 bases of the junction unmatched. The CDR3 has 15 residues. Per the germline V gene, CDR1 is SGDLS and CDR2 is YYNGEE.

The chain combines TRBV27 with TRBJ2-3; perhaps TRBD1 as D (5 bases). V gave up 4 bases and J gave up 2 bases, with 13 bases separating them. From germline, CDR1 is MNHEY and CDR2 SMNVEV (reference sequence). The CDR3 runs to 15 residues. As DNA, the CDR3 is TGTGCCAGCAGTTCTTACAGGATGCTCACAGATACGCAGTATTTT. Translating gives CASSSYRMLTDTQYF.

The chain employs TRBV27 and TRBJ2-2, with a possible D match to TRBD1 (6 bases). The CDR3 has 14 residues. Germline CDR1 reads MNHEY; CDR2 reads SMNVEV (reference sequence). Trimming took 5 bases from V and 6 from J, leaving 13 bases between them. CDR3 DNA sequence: TGTGCCAGCAGTCGCAGGGGTGGCGCCGGGGAGCTGTTTTTT. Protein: CASSRRGGAGELFF.

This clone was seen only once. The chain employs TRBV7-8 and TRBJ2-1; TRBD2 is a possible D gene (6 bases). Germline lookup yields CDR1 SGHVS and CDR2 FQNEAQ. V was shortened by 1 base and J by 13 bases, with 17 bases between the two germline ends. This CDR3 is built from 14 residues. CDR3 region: CASSLEPTAGLQFF. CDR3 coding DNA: TGTGCCAGCAGCTTAGAACCGACAGCGGGTCTACAGTTCTTC. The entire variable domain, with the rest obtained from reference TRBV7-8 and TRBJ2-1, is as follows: GAGVSQSPRYKVAKRGQDVALRCDPISGHVSLFWYQQALGQGPEFLTYFQNEAQLDKSGLPSDRFFAERPEGSVSTLKIQRTQQEDSAVYLCASSLEPTAGLQFFGPGTRLTVL.

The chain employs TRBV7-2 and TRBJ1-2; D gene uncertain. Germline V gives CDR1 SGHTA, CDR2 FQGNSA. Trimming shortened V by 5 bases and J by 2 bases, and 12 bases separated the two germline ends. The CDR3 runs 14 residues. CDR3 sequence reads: CASSPSGTNYGYTF. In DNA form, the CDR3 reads TGTGCCAGCAGCCCTAGTGGCACGAACTATGGCTACACCTTC.

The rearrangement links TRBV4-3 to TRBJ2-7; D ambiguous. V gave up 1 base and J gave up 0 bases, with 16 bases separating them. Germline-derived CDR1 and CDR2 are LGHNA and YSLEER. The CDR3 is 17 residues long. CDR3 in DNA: TGCGCCAGCAGCCAAGGAGAAGGGTCCACCAACTCCTACGAGCAGTACTTC. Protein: CASSQGEGSTNSYEQYF.

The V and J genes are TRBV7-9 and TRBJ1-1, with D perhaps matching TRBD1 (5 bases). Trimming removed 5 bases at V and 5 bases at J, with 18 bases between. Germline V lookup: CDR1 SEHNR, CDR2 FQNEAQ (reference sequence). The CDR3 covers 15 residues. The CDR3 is CASSPILTDDTEAFF. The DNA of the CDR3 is TGTGCCAGCAGCCCCATTTTGACAGATGATACTGAAGCTTTCTTT. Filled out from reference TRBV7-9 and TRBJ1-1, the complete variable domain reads DTGVSQNPRHKITKRGQNVTFRCDPISEHNRLYWYRQTLGQGPEFLTYFQNEAQLEKSRLLSDRFSAERPKGSFSTLEIQRTEQGDSAMYLCASSPILTDDTEAFFGQGTRLTVV.

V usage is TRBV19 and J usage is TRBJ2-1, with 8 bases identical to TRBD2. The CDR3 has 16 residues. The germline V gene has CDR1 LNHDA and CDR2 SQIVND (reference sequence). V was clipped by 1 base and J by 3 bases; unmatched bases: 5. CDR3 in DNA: TGTGCCAGTAGTATAGGCGCACTAGCGGACTACAATGAGCAGTTCTTC. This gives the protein CASSIGALADYNEQFF. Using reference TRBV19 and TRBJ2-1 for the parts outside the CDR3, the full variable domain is DGGITQSPKYLFRKEGQNVTLSCEQNLNHDAMYWYRQDPGQGLRLIYYSQIVNDFQKGDIAEGYSVSREKKESFPLTVTSAQKNPTAFYLCASSIGALADYNEQFFGPGTRLTVL.

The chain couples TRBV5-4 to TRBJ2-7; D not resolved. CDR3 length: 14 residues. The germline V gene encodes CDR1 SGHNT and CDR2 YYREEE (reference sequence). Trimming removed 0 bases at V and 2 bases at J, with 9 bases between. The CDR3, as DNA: TGTGCCAGCAGCTTGGGGGCAGAACCCTACGAGCAGTACTTC. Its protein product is CASSLGAEPYEQYF.

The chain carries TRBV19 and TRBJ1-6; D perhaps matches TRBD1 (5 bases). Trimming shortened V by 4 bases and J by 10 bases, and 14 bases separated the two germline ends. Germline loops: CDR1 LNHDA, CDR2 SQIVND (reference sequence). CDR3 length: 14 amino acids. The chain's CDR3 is CASSNSFGDSPLHF. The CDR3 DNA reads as TGTGCCAGTAGTAACAGCTTCGGGGACTCACCCCTCCACTTT.

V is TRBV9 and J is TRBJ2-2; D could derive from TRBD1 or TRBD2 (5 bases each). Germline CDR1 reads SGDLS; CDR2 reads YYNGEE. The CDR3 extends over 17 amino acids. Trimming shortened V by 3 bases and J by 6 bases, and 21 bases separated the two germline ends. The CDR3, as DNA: TGTGCCAGCAGCGGAGAGGGGCCTCCAGGGAAACCCGGGGAGCTGTTTTTT. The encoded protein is CASSGEGPPGKPGELFF.

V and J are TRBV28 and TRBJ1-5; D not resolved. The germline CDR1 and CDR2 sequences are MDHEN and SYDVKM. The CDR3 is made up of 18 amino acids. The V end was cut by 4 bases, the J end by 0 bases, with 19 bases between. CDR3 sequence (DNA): TGTGCCAGCAGTTCCCAGATTCAACGCTACTATAGCAATCAGCCCCAGCATTTT. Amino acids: CASSSQIQRYYSNQPQHF.

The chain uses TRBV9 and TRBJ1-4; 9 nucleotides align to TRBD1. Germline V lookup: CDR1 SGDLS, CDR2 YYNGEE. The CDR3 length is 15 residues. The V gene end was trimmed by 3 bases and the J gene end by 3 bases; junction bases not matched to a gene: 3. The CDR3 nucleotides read TGTGCCAGCAGCGCACAGGGGGCGGCTAATGAAAAACTGTTTTTT. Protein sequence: CASSAQGAANEKLFF.

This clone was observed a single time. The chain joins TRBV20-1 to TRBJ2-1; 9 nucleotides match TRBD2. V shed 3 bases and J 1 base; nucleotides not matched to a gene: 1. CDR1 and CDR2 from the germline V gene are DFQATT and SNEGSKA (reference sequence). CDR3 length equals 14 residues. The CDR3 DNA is TGCAGTGCTAGTAGCGGGGGATCCTACAATGAGCAGTTCTTC. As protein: CSASSGGSYNEQFF.

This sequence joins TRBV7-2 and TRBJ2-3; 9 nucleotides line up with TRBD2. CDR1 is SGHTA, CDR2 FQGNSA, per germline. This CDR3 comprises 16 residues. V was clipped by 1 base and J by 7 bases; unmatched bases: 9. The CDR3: CASSLGAAGGGYTQYF. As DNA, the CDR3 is TGTGCCAGCAGCTTAGGTGCGGCGGGAGGGGGGTATACGCAGTATTTT.

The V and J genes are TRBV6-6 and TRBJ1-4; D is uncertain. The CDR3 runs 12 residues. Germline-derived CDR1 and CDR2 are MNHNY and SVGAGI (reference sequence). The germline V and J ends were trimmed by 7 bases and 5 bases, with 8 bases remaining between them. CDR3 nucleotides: TGTGCCAGCAAGAGCGTAAATGAAAAACTGTTTTTT. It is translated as CASKSVNEKLFF.

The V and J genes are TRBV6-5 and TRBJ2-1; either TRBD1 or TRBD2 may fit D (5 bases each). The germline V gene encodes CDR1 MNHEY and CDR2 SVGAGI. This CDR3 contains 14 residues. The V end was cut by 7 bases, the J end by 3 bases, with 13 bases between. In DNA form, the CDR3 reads TGTGCCAGCAAGCAGGGAGTGGGCTACAATGAGCAGTTCTTC. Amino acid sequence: CASKQGVGYNEQFF.

CDR3 DNA sequence: TGTGCCAGCAGCTTTACAGGGTTTGCATACAATGAGCAGTTCTTC. This encodes CASSFTGFAYNEQFF. The rearrangement uses TRBV11-2 and TRBJ2-1; D might be TRBD1 (6 bases). The germline CDR1 and CDR2 sequences are SGHAT and FQNNGV. The germline V and J ends were trimmed by 3 bases and 4 bases, with 13 bases remaining between them. The CDR3 runs 15 residues.

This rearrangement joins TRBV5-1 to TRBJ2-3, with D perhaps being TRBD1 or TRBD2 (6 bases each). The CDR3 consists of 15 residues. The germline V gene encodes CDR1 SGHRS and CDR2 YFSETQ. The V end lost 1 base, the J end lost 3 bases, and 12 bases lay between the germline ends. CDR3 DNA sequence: TGCGCCAGCAGCTTGTTGGGGGGCGCAACAGATACGCAGTATTTT. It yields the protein CASSLLGGATDTQYF.

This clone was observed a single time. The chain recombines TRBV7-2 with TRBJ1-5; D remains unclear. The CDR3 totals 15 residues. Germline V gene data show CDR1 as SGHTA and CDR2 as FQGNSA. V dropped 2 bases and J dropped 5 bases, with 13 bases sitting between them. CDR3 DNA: TGTGCCAGCAGCTTAAGGCAGGCCCCTGATCAGCCCCAGCATTTT. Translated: CASSLRQAPDQPQHF.

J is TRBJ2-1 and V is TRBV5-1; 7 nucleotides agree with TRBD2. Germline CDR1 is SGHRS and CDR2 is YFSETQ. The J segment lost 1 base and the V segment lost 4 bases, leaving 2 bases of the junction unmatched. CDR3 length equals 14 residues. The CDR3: CASSAGDSYNEQFF. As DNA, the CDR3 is TGCGCCAGCAGCGCGGGAGATTCCTACAATGAGCAGTTCTTC.

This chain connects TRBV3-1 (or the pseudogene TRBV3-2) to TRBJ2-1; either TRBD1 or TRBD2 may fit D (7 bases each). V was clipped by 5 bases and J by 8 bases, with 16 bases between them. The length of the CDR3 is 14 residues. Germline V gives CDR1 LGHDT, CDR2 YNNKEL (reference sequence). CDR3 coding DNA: TGTGCCAGCAGCTCTCCAGGGGGAGGGCATGAGCAGTTCTTC. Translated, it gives CASSSPGGGHEQFF.

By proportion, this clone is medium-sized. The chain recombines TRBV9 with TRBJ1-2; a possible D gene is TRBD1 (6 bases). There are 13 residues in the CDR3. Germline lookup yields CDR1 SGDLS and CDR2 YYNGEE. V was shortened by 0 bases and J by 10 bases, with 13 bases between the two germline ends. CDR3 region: CASSVVQGWDYTF. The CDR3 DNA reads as TGTGCCAGCAGCGTAGTCCAGGGGTGGGACTACACCTTC.

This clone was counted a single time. The CDR3 DNA reads as TGCGCCAGCAGCTTGGACGAGGGTAGGGATGAAAAACTGTTTTTT. Amino acid sequence: CASSLDEGRDEKLFF. The V and J genes are TRBV5-1 and TRBJ1-4; the D is unclear. The V gene's germline CDR1 is SGHRS and CDR2 YFSETQ. CDR3 length: 15 amino acids. V shed 0 bases and J shed 6 bases, with 12 bases lying between them.

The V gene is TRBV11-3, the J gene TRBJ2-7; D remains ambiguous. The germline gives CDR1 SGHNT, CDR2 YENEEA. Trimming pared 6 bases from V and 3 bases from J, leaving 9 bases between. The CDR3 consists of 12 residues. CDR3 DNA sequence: TGTGCCAGCAGTAGAGATGACTACGAGCAGTACTTC. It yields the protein CASSRDDYEQYF. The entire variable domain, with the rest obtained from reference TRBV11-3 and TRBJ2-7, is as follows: EAGVVQSPRYKIIEKKQPVAFWCNPISGHNTLYWYLQNLGQGPELLIRYENEEAVDDSQLPKDRFSAERLKGVDSTLKIQPAELGDSAVYLCASSRDDYEQYFGPGTRLTVT.

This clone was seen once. The CDR3 sequence: CAISVGTGVYEQYF. CDR3 coding DNA: TGTGCCATCAGTGTTGGGACAGGGGTCTACGAGCAGTACTTC. The rearrangement uses TRBV10-3 and TRBJ2-7; TRBD1 agrees at 10 bases. CDR3 length equals 14 residues. The J segment lost 3 bases and the V segment lost 4 bases, leaving 3 bases of the junction unmatched. Germline lookup yields CDR1 ENHRY and CDR2 SYGVKD.